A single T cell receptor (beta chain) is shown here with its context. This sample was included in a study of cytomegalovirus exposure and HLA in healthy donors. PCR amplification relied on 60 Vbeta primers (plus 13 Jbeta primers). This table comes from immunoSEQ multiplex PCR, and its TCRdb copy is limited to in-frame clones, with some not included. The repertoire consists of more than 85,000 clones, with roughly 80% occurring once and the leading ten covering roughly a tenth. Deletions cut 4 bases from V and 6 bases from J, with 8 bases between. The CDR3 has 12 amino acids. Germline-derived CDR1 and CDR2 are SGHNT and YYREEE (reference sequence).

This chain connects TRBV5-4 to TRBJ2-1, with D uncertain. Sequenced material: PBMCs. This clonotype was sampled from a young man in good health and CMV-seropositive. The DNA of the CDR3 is TGTGCCAGCAGCACGTGGAGCAATGAGCAGTTCTTC. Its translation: CASSTWSNEQFF.